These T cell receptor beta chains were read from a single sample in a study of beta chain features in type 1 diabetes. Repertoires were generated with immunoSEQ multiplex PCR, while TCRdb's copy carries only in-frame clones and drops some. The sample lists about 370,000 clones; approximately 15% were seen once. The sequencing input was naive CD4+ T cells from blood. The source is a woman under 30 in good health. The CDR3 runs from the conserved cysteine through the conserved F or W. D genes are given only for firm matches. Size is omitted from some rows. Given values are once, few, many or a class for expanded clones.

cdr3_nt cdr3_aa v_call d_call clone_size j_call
TGTGCCAGCAGGTCGACAGGGGAGAGAGAAAAACTGTTTTTT CASRSTGEREKLFF TRBV27 TRBD1 few TRBJ1-4
TGTGCCAGCAGCGGACAGGGGAACACTGAAGCTTTCTTT CASSGQGNTEAFF TRBV7-2 TRBD1 NA TRBJ1-1
TGTGCCTGGAGCGGTCCCGGGAATGAGCAGTTCTTC CAWSGPGNEQFF TRBV30 NA few TRBJ2-1
TGTGCCAGCAGCCAAGAATTCCGGGACTTCCCGTTCTTC CASSQEFRDFPFF TRBV4-2 NA few TRBJ2-1
TGTGCCAGCAGCGCCGGGAGGGAGGAGACCCAGTACTTC CASSAGREETQYF TRBV11-1 TRBD2 few TRBJ2-5
TGTGCCAGCAGTTTAGGACTAGCGGGGATCTACGAGCAGTACTTC CASSLGLAGIYEQYF TRBV28 TRBD2 few TRBJ2-7
TGTGCCAGCAACATGGACAGGGGGCTTGAAAAACTGTTTTTT CASNMDRGLEKLFF TRBV7-9 TRBD1 NA TRBJ1-4
TGCGCCAGCAGCCAAGACTACAGGGGAATCCCAGATACGCAGTATTTT CASSQDYRGIPDTQYF TRBV4-3 TRBD1 many TRBJ2-3
TGCGCCAGCAGCTTGGCCATTGGGGCGAGCTCCTACAATGAGCAGTTCTTC CASSLAIGASSYNEQFF TRBV5-1 NA few TRBJ2-1
TGTGCCAGCAGTTTGGGGGACAGGGGTCAGCCCCAGCATTTT CASSLGDRGQPQHF TRBV28 TRBD1 few TRBJ1-5
TGTGCCAGTAGTAGCCGCCCCCACGCAGGGTGGGACGAGCAGTACTTC CASSSRPHAGWDEQYF TRBV19 NA NA TRBJ2-7
TGTGCCAGCAGTTTACCAGGTCCGATCTCCTACGAGCAGTACTTC CASSLPGPISYEQYF TRBV28 NA NA TRBJ2-7
TGTGCCAGCAGCCTTAGAGGGGGCTCTGGGGCCAACGTCCTGACTTTC CASSLRGGSGANVLTF TRBV7-2 NA few TRBJ2-6
TGCGCCAGCAGCCAAGGGACAGGTTCCGCGTGGGACACTGAAGCTTTCTTT CASSQGTGSAWDTEAFF TRBV4-3 TRBD1 few TRBJ1-1
TGTGCCAGCAGCTTCGACACTAGCAATCAGCCCCAGCATTTT CASSFDTSNQPQHF TRBV7-9 NA NA TRBJ1-5
TGCAGCGTCCTCTCCCCCCCCGACAGGGTGGACTTC CSVLSPPDRVDF TRBV29-1 TRBD1 few TRBJ2-5
TGTGCCAGCAGCCGCAACGGGTGGACAGGGGGAGGCTACACCTTC CASSRNGWTGGGYTF TRBV7-2 TRBD1 NA TRBJ1-2
TGTGCCATTCAACAGGGACACAGTAACACTGAAGCTTTCTTT CAIQQGHSNTEAFF TRBV19 NA few TRBJ1-1
TGTGCCAGCAGAGTACTAGCGGGAGGGTCCAATGAGCAGTTCTTC CASRVLAGGSNEQFF TRBV9 TRBD2 NA TRBJ2-1
TGCGCCAGCAGCCAAGATCAGCTCCCGGGTTTCAACTATGGCTACACCTTC CASSQDQLPGFNYGYTF TRBV4-1 NA few TRBJ1-2
TGCGCCAGCAGCCAATCTAGCGGGAGCTCCTACAATGAGCAGTTCTTC CASSQSSGSSYNEQFF TRBV5-1 TRBD2 NA TRBJ2-1
TGTGCCAGCTCACCAGCGAGGGCCCCTAGCACAGATACGCAGTATTTT CASSPARAPSTDTQYF TRBV18 NA once TRBJ2-3
TGTGCCAGCAGTGGACAGGGAAACAATCAGCCCCAGCATTTT CASSGQGNNQPQHF TRBV2 TRBD1 NA TRBJ1-5
TGCAGCGCGCAACAGGGAGGGTACGAGCAGTACTTC CSAQQGGYEQYF TRBV29-1 NA few TRBJ2-7
TGTGCCAGCAGACTTTACAATGAGCAGTTCTTC CASRLYNEQFF TRBV28 NA NA TRBJ2-1
TGTGCCAGCAGTCTCAGACAGGGGGCCTCCTACGAGCAGTACTTC CASSLRQGASYEQYF TRBV2 TRBD1 NA TRBJ2-7
TGCGCCAGCAGCCTCGGACAGGAATACAATGAGCAGTTCTTC CASSLGQEYNEQFF TRBV5-1 TRBD1 NA TRBJ2-1
TGCGCCAGCAGCCAAGCCGGGACTAGCGGAGCAAATGAGCAGTTCTTC CASSQAGTSGANEQFF TRBV4-1 TRBD2 few TRBJ2-1
TGCGCCAGCAGCCCGGGACAGGGGATCCGTCGAGAGACCCAGTACTTC CASSPGQGIRRETQYF TRBV5-1 TRBD1 NA TRBJ2-5
TGCGCCAGCAGCCCCGGACAGGGCGGGGGAGCTTTCTTT CASSPGQGGGAFF TRBV5-1 TRBD1 few TRBJ1-1
TGTGCCAGCAGCGAAACAGGTTTTCTTGAAAAACTGTTTTTT CASSETGFLEKLFF TRBV25-1 NA few TRBJ1-4
TGTGCCAGCAGCTTGTATTCTGGCACAGATACGCAGTATTTT CASSLYSGTDTQYF TRBV5-4 NA NA TRBJ2-3
TGCGCCAGCAGCCAGAATCACGGGACACGGAATGAAAAACTGTTTTTT CASSQNHGTRNEKLFF TRBV4-1 NA NA TRBJ1-4
TGTGCCAGCTGCCACCTCCAGGGGGCAAGAAACATTCAGTACTTC CASCHLQGARNIQYF TRBV28 TRBD1 few TRBJ2-4
TGTGCCAGCAGCCAAGTTCACATGTCCGCCTACAATGAGCAGTTCTTC CASSQVHMSAYNEQFF TRBV14 NA few TRBJ2-1
TGTGCCTGGAGGAGTAGCGGGAGTGTCACCGGGGAGCTGTTTTTT CAWRSSGSVTGELFF TRBV30 TRBD2 NA TRBJ2-2
TGTGCCAGCAACCCGGAGGGGAACTATGGCTACACCTTC CASNPEGNYGYTF TRBV28 NA few TRBJ1-2
TGTGCCAGTAGTGGGACTAGCGGCTCCTACGAGCAGTACTTC CASSGTSGSYEQYF TRBV19 TRBD2 once TRBJ2-7
TGTGCCAGCAGTTTAGCGGGAAGGAACTATGGCTACACCTTC CASSLAGRNYGYTF TRBV28 NA NA TRBJ1-2
TGTGCCAGCAGCCTACCAGGGTTCTACGAGCAGTACTTC CASSLPGFYEQYF TRBV7-2 NA few TRBJ2-7
TGTGCCAGCAGAAGGGGGGGCTCTCATGAGCAGTACTTC CASRRGGSHEQYF TRBV28 NA few TRBJ2-7
TGTGCCAGCAGCTTAGTGGCAGGGGACGGCAATCAGCCCCAGCATTTT CASSLVAGDGNQPQHF TRBV7-9 NA NA TRBJ1-5
TGTGCCAGCAGACAGGTCACGCAGTATTTT CASRQVTQYF TRBV28 NA NA TRBJ2-3
TGTGCCAGCTCACCTGACCTAGCGGGAACGAATGAGCAGTTCTTC CASSPDLAGTNEQFF TRBV18 TRBD2 NA TRBJ2-1
TGTGCCAGCAGCTTTATCTGGGGCCGGAGCTCTGGGGCCAACGTCCTGACTTTC CASSFIWGRSSGANVLTF TRBV7-2 NA NA TRBJ2-6
TGTGCCAGCAGCTTAAGAGCAGGGGACACTGAAGCTTTCTTT CASSLRAGDTEAFF TRBV7-3 NA NA TRBJ1-1
TGCGCCAGCAGCTTTAGCGGAAGCTCCTACAATGAGCAGTTCTTC CASSFSGSSYNEQFF TRBV5-1 NA NA TRBJ2-1
TGTGCCAGCAGGCGGCGGGGGATTACAGATACGCAGTATTTT CASRRRGITDTQYF TRBV2 TRBD2 NA TRBJ2-3
TGTGCCAGCTCACCTAGGACAGAGTACGAGCAGTACTTC CASSPRTEYEQYF TRBV18 NA NA TRBJ2-7
TGTGCCAGCAGTGAAGTTGGGAGGGAGAGGGAGACCCAGTACTTC CASSEVGRERETQYF TRBV25-1 TRBD2 few TRBJ2-5
TGTGCCAGCAGCTTATGGCCAGACAATGAGCAGTTCTTC CASSLWPDNEQFF TRBV7-2 NA NA TRBJ2-1
TGTGCCAGCAGCCTACCGGGGCTAGCGGGAGACGGCCACGAGCAGTACTTC CASSLPGLAGDGHEQYF TRBV5-4 TRBD2 NA TRBJ2-7
TGCAGCGTTGAAGAGCGAGCGGGAGGCTTCAATGAGCAGTTCTTC CSVEERAGGFNEQFF TRBV29-1 TRBD2 few TRBJ2-1
TGTGCCAGCAGTTTTTCCCAGGGCTACACCTTC CASSFSQGYTF TRBV27 NA few TRBJ1-2
TGTGCCAGCAGGCCCCAGGTGGCAGAGACCCAGTACTTC CASRPQVAETQYF TRBV27 NA few TRBJ2-5
TGTGCCAGCAGCTCCGGGGGGCAGAATAACTATGGCTACACCTTC CASSSGGQNNYGYTF TRBV7-9 NA NA TRBJ1-2
TGTGCCTGGAGTGTATTTTTGCGGGCAGCACATGGCTACACCTTC CAWSVFLRAAHGYTF TRBV30 NA few TRBJ1-2
TGTGCCAGCAGCTTAGCCGACAGGGAGATCAATCAGCCCCAGCATTTT CASSLADREINQPQHF TRBV7-2 TRBD1 NA TRBJ1-5
TGTGCCAGCAGTGAAGCTCCGGGGAGGGGGAACACTGAAGCTTTCTTT CASSEAPGRGNTEAFF TRBV28 NA NA TRBJ1-1
TGTGCCAGCAGCTCTATAGCGGGAGGGACCAATGAGCAGTTCTTC CASSSIAGGTNEQFF TRBV5-4 TRBD2 few TRBJ2-1